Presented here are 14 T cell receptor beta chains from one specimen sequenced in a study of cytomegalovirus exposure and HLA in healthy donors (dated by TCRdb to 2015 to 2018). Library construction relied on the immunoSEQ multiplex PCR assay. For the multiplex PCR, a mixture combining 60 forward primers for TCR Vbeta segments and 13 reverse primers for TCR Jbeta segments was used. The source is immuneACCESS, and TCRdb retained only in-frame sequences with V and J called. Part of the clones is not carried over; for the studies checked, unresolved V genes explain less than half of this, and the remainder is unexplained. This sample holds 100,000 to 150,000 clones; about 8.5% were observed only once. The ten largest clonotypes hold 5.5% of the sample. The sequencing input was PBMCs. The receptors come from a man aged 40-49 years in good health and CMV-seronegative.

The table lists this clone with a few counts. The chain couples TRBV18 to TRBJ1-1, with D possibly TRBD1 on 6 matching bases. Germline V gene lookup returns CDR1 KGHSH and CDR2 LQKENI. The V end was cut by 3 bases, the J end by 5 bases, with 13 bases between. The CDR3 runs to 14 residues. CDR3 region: CASSPSRGGTEAFF. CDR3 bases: TGTGCCAGCTCACCGAGTAGAGGGGGAACTGAAGCTTTCTTT.

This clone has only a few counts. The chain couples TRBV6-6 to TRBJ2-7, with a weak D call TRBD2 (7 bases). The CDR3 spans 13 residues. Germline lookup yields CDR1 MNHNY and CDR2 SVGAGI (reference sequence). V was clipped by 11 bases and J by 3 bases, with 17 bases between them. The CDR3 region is CAVNPGGLYEQYF. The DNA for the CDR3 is TGTGCCGTCAACCCGGGGGGCCTCTACGAGCAGTACTTC.

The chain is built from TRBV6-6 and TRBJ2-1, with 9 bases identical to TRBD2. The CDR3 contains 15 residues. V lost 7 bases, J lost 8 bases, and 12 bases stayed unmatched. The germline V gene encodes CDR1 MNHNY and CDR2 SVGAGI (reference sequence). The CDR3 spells CASKFKAGGPDEQFF. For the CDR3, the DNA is TGTGCCAGCAAATTTAAAGCGGGGGGACCAGATGAGCAGTTCTTC.

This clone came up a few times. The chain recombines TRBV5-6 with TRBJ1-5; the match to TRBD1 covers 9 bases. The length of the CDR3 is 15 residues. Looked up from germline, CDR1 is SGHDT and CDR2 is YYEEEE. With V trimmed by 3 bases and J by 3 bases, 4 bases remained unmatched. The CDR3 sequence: CASSWGTGINQPQHF. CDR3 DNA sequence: TGTGCCAGCAGCTGGGGGACAGGGATCAATCAGCCCCAGCATTTT.

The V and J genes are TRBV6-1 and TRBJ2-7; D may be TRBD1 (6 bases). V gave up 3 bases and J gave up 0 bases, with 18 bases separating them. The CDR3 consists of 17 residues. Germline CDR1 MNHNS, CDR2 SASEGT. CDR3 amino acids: CASSDLPGTFVSYEQYF. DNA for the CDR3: TGTGCCAGCAGTGACCTTCCCGGGACATTCGTCTCCTACGAGCAGTACTTC.

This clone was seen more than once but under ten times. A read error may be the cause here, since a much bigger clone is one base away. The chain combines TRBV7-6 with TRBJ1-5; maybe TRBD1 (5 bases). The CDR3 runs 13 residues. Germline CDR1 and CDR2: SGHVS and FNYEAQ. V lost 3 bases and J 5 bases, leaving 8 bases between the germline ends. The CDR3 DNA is TGTGCCAGCAGCTTGGGGGAGGATCAGCCCCAGCATTTT. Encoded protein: CASSLGEDQPQHF. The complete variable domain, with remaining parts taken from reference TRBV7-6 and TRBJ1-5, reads GAGVSQSPRYKVTKRGQDVALRCDPISGHVSLYWYRQALGQGPEFLTYFNYEAQQDKSGLPNDRFSAERPEGSISTLTIQRTEQRDSAMYRCASSLGEDQPQHFGDGTRLSIL.

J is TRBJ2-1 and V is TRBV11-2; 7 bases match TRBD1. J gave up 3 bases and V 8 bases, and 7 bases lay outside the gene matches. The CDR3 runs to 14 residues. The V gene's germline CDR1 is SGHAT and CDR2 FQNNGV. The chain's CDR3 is CASGTGVYYNEQFF. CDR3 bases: TGTGCCAGCGGCACAGGGGTTTACTACAATGAGCAGTTCTTC.

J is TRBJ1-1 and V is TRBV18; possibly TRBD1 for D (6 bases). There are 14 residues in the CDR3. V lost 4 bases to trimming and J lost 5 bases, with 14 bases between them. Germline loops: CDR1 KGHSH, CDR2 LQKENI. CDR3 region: CASSLQGYSTEAFF. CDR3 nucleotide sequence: TGTGCCAGCTCACTCCAGGGGTATTCAACTGAAGCTTTCTTT.

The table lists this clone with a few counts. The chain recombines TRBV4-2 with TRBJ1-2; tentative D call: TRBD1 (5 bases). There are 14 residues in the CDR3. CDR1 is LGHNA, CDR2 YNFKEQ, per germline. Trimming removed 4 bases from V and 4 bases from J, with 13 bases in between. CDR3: CASSPGGGIYGYTF. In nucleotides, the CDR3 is TGTGCCAGCAGCCCGGGGGGGGGAATCTATGGCTACACCTTC.

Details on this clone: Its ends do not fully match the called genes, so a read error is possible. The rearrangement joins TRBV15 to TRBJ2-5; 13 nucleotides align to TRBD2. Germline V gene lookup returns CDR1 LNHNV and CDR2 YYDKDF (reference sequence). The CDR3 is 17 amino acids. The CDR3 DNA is TGTGCCGCCAGCCCGCGGACTAGCGGGGGCCACCAAGAGACCCAGTACTTC. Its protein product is CAASPRTSGGHQETQYF. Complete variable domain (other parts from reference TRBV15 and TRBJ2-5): DAMVIQNPRYQVTQFGKPVTLSCSQTLNHNVMYWYQQKSSQAPKLLFHYYDKDFNNEADTPDNFQSRRPNTSFCFLDIRSPGLGDTAMYLCAASPRTSGGHQETQYFGPGTRLLVL.

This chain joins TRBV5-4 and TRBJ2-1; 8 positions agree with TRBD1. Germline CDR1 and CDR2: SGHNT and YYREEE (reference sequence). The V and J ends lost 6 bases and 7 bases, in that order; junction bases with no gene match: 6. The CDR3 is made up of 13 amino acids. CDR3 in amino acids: CASTQGARNEQFF. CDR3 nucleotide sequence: TGTGCCAGCACTCAGGGGGCGCGGAATGAGCAGTTCTTC.

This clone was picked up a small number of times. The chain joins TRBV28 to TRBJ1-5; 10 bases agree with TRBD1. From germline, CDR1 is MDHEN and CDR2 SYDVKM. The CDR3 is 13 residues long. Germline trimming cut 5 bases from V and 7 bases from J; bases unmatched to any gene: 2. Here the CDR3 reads CASSGTGDQPQHF. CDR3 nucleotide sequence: TGTGCCAGCAGTGGGACAGGGGACCAGCCCCAGCATTTT.

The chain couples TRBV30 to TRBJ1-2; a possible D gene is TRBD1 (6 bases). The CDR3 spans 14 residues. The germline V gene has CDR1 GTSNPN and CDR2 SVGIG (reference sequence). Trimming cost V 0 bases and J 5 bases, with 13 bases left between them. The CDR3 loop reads CAWSVHQGTYGYTF. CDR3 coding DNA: TGTGCCTGGAGTGTACATCAGGGGACGTATGGCTACACCTTC.

The CDR3: CASMWDRVKTGELFF. The CDR3 DNA is TGCGCCAGCATGTGGGACAGGGTCAAAACCGGGGAGCTGTTTTTT. V is TRBV10-2 and J is TRBJ2-2; TRBD1 matches at 9 bases. The CDR3 has 15 residues. Germline loops: CDR1 WSHSY, CDR2 SAAADI. The J segment lost 5 bases and the V segment lost 7 bases, leaving 8 bases of the junction unmatched.